This T cell receptor (beta chain) was sequenced during a study of T cell clusters in autoimmune cytopenias (dated by TCRdb to the late 2010s). Broadly, across the study: The median TRB sequencing depth was 50,000 to 60,000 reads per sample, and the median number of distinct TRB clonotypes was about 2,400 per sample. The study was designed to test whether a disease-specific immune repertoire signature usable as a blood-based biomarker is carried by autoimmune cytopenia patients. Peripheral blood TRB and IGH repertoires were sequenced in autoimmune cytopenia patients at active disease and during treatment follow-up, alongside healthy, CLL and autoimmune hepatitis controls.

What the study reported, not specific to this receptor: GLIPH suggested that primary autoimmune cytopenia patients lacked physiological T cell clusters: some 55 clusters were exclusive to healthy donors versus roughly 15 exclusive to patients. The cluster-lack signature was not observed for secondary cytopenia versus CLL, as the signature was apparently masked by the dominant lymphoma-associated repertoire. Compared with active autoimmune hepatitis patients, healthy donors had almost three times as many exclusive TRB clusters, a finding consistent with an autoimmunity-wide signature. TRB repertoire shifts, with less even repertoires observed in secondary cytopenia and CLL, were mostly attributed to lymphoma bias rather than autoimmunity. The T cell clusters were defined only in silico, and the functional role of the clusters was left to be validated experimentally.

Each sample's TRB amplification started from around 230 ng of peripheral blood genomic DNA, which corresponds to approximately 37,500 genome equivalents. The cysteine opens and the phenylalanine closes a CDR3 of 16 amino acids. A DNA sequence was not provided. CDR1 and CDR2 are drawn from the germline V gene: SGHRS, YFSETQ. To amplify TRB rearrangements, a touch-down multiplex PCR protocol was run with the TRB-A and TRB-B primer pools combined in a single tube. Illumina adapters and sample indices were attached to the amplicons through two consecutive PCR reactions using Phusion HS II polymerase. The amplicons were gel-purified using the NucleoSpin Gel and PCR Clean-up kit, after which quantification was performed by Qubit and quality was checked on an Agilent 2100 Bioanalyzer. Sequencing of the libraries was done on an Illumina MiSeq with paired-end, single-indexed, 600-cycle runs. As for how the authors treated the data: TRB reads were aligned and assembled with MiXCR version 2.1.12 using the default MiXCR reference library. Each unique CDR3 nucleotide sequence defined a clone, and only productive sequences with at least two reads were analysed. Repertoire diversity was assessed by alpha-parameterized diversity profiles (alpha 0 to 5), including Shannon (alpha 1) and Simpson (alpha 2) indices, computed with an R script. Combinatorial TRB VJ usage was calculated with the tcR package and was compared between cohorts by principal component analysis performed with ade4. Using GLIPH, TCRbeta CDR3s were clustered on pairs of cohorts matched for age and read depth, and a Wilcoxon test was used to compare cluster frequencies. TCRdb reanalyzed the reads, keeping one entry per CDR3 protein sequence and omitting DNA. The V and J calls shown here were made by TCRdb, not taken from the authors' results. This sample's clone table shows around 2,500 distinct CDR3 sequences. The ten largest make up just under 45% of the sample.

Note on this clonotype: Its antigen remains undetermined.

The TCR originated in a human donor with an autoimmune cytopenia or autoimmune hepatitis (not recorded which). Sequencing used peripheral blood. Recombination linked TRBV5-1 to TRBJ2-2; the D gene TCRdb calls, TRBD1, cannot be checked with no DNA. The CDR3 region reads CASSSLARTDTGELFF.